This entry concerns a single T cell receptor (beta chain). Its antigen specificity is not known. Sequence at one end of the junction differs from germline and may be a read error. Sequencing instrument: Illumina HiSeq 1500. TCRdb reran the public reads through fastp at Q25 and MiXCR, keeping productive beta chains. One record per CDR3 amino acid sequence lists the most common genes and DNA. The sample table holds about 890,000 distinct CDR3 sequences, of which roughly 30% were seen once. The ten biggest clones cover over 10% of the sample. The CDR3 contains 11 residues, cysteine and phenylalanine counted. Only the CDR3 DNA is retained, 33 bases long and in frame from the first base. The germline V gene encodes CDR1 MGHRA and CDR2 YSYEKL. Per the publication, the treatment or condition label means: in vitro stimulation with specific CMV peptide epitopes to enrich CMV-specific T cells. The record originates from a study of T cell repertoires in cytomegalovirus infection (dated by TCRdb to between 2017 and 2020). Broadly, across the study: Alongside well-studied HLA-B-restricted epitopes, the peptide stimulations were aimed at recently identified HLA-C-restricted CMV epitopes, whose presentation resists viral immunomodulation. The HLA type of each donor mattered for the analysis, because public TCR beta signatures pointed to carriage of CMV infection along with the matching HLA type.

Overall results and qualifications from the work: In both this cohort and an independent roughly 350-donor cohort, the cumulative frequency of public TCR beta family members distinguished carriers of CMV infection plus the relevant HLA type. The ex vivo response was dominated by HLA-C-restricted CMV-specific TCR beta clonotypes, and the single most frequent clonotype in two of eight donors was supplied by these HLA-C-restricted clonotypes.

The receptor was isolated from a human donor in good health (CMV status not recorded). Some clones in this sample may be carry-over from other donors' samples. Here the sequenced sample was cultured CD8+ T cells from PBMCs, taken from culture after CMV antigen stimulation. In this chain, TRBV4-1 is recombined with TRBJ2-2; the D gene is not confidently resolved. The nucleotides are TGCGCCACCAGCGTAGGCGGGGAGCTGTTTTTT. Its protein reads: CATSVGGELFF.